The text below deals with one T cell receptor (beta chain). Its antigen is currently unknown. The source of the sample is a study of cytomegalovirus exposure and HLA in healthy donors. A multiplex PCR was run with 60 Vbeta primers and 13 Jbeta primers. Here immunoSEQ multiplex PCR was the method, and the copy in TCRdb shows in-frame clones only, minus some. This sample has about 100,000 clones; around 80% occur once, and the top ten carry about 4.2%. General study findings and limits: Donors were assumed by presence/absence analyses to have roughly uniform sequencing depth. The number of N-insertions in an Asian-associated ancestry cluster was reportedly below the roughly 670-donor mean in a later analysis. The study labeled 180 or so TCR beta chains cytomegalovirus-associated. For most TCR beta V segments, an earlier analysis put the productive rate at about 90% or about 30% of the time.

Per germline, CDR1 LNHDA and CDR2 SQIVND (reference sequence). The CDR3 has 13 residues. The trim removed 4 bases at V and 4 bases at J, leaving 3 bases unmatched. The chain uses TRBV19 and TRBJ2-7; TRBD1 matches at 8 bases. The material sequenced was PBMCs. This clonotype was obtained from a woman between 45 and 65 years old in good health and CMV-seropositive. The CDR3, as DNA: TGTGCCAGTAGTAAGCACAGGGGGTACGAGCAGTACTTC. This sequence encodes CASSKHRGYEQYF.